Listed here are 28 T cell receptor beta chains from one sample, sequenced in a study of cytomegalovirus exposure and HLA in healthy donors. With 60 Vbeta and 13 Jbeta primers, the PCR was carried out. Method: immunoSEQ multiplex PCR; TCRdb's copy keeps in-frame clones and lacks some. This sample's table has 25,000 to 30,000 clones. The sample comprised PBMCs. The receptors derive from a man aged 25 to 40 in good health and CMV-seronegative.

The V and J genes are TRBV6-5 and TRBJ2-7, with TRBD1 identical over 8 bases. The junction had 3 bases not matched to a gene; V was cut back by 0 bases and J by 2 bases. There are 15 residues in the CDR3. The germline V gene has CDR1 MNHEY and CDR2 SVGAGI. The CDR3 region is CASSYSRQGTYEQYF. The DNA of the CDR3 is TGTGCCAGCAGTTACTCGCGACAGGGGACCTACGAGCAGTACTTC.

The CDR3 sequence is CASSQEAVVNQPQHF. CDR3 bases: TGCGCCAGCAGCCAAGAGGCTGTCGTCAATCAGCCCCAGCATTTT. The chain links TRBV4-3 to TRBJ1-5; unclear D gene. The length of the CDR3 is 15 residues. Trimming took 0 bases from V and 3 from J, leaving 9 bases between them. From germline, CDR1 is LGHNA and CDR2 YSLEER.

The chain couples TRBV9 to TRBJ2-2, with TRBD2 matching 12 bases. CDR3 length: 19 residues. CDR1 is SGDLS and CDR2 is YYNGEE in the germline V gene. Trimming at V came to 2 bases and at J to 0 bases, leaving 8 bases not matched to a gene. The CDR3 loop reads CASSVRLAGAVANTGELFF. In DNA form, the CDR3 reads TGTGCCAGCAGCGTCCGACTAGCGGGGGCCGTTGCGAACACCGGGGAGCTGTTTTTT.

The chain is built from TRBV7-3 and TRBJ2-5; tentative D call: TRBD1 (5 bases). Germline-derived CDR1 and CDR2 are SGHTA and FQGTGA. The CDR3 extends over 13 amino acids. Trimming removed 5 bases from V and 2 bases from J, with 9 bases in between. The CDR3 sequence: CASSPPGQETQYF. In DNA form, the CDR3 reads TGTGCCAGCAGCCCCCCAGGGCAAGAGACCCAGTACTTC. Complete variable domain (other parts from reference TRBV7-3 and TRBJ2-5): GAGVSQTPSNKVTEKGKYVELRCDPISGHTALYWYRQSLGQGPEFLIYFQGTGAADDSGLPNDRFFAVRPEGSVSTLKIQRTERGDSAVYLCASSPPGQETQYFGPGTRLLVL.

The chain uses TRBV10-3 and TRBJ2-1; TRBD2 aligns across 14 bases. This CDR3 has 18 amino acids. CDR1 is ENHRY and CDR2 is SYGVKD in the germline V gene. After removal of 3 bases from V and 5 bases from J, the junction contained 9 bases not matched to a gene. Here the CDR3 reads CAISERGTSGSANNEQFF. The CDR3 nucleotides are TGTGCCATCAGTGAAAGGGGGACTAGCGGGAGTGCGAACAATGAGCAGTTCTTC.

The chain has TRBV13 and TRBJ1-3; 8 nucleotides agree with TRBD1. The CDR3 loop spans 17 amino acids. Germline lookup yields CDR1 PRHDT and CDR2 FYEKMQ (reference sequence). J gave up 4 bases and V 3 bases, and 11 bases lay outside the gene matches. As DNA, the CDR3 is TGTGCCAGCAGCTTTCGGACAGGGTCGGGCAAGGGAAACACCATATATTTT. Amino acids: CASSFRTGSGKGNTIYF. The full variable domain, in which reference TRBV13 and TRBJ1-3 provide the parts outside the CDR3, is AAGVIQSPRHLIKEKRETATLKCYPIPRHDTVYWYQQGPGQDPQFLISFYEKMQSDKGSIPDRFSAQQFSDYHSELNMSSLELGDSALYFCASSFRTGSGKGNTIYFGEGSWLTVV.

V and J are TRBV29-1 and TRBJ2-5, with D uncertain. CDR3 length: 14 amino acids. Germline CDR1 and CDR2: SQVTM and ANQGSEA. The V gene lost 7 bases and the J gene lost 2 bases, with 17 bases spanning the gap. CDR3 nucleotides: TGCAGCGGCCGACTGTTGCAGTTGCAAGAGACCCAGTACTTC. Encoded protein: CSGRLLQLQETQYF. Looking up the rest from reference TRBV29-1 and TRBJ2-5 gives the full variable domain: SAVISQKPSRDICQRGTSLTIQCQVDSQVTMMFWYRQQPGQSLTLIATANQGSEATYESGFVIDKFPISRPNLTFSTLTVSNMSPEDSSIYLCSGRLLQLQETQYFGPGTRLLVL.

V gene TRBV7-9 combines with J gene TRBJ2-7; D is unresolved. This CDR3 spans 13 amino acids. CDR1 SEHNR and CDR2 FQNEAQ come from the germline V gene (reference sequence). V was cut by 5 bases and J by 0 bases, with 8 bases left in between. The CDR3 sequence is CASSHTRSYEQYF. The CDR3 DNA sequence: TGTGCCAGCAGCCACACCCGCTCCTACGAGCAGTACTTC.

CDR3 sequence reads: CASSRLAGFNEQFF. CDR3 nucleotide sequence: TGTGCCAGCAGTCGACTAGCGGGATTCAATGAGCAGTTCTTC. The chain carries TRBV6-5 and TRBJ2-1; 11 bases align to TRBD2. Per germline, CDR1 MNHEY and CDR2 SVGAGI. The CDR3 totals 14 residues. J gave up 6 bases and V 5 bases, and 3 bases lay outside the gene matches.

The CDR3 DNA reads as TGTGCCAGCCGCCAGACTAGCGGGACCTACGAGCAGTACTTC. Protein: CASRQTSGTYEQYF. The rearrangement links TRBV27 to TRBJ2-7; 11 bases are a match to TRBD2. The CDR3 is made up of 14 amino acids. Germline CDR1 reads MNHEY; CDR2 reads SMNVEV (reference sequence). J lost 2 bases, V lost 8 bases, and 5 bases had no gene match.

The chain is built from TRBV5-8 and TRBJ2-5, with 12 bases that match TRBD2. V trimming: 4 bases; J trimming: 2 bases; junction bases outside the gene matches: 3. The germline V gene has CDR1 SGHTS and CDR2 YDEGEE. This CDR3 has 15 amino acids. The CDR3 loop is CASSKGLAGQETQYF. As DNA, the CDR3 is TGTGCCAGCAGCAAGGGACTAGCGGGTCAAGAGACCCAGTACTTC.

The chain couples TRBV7-2 to TRBJ2-7; no definite D call. Trimming pared 2 bases from V and 5 bases from J, leaving 16 bases between. The CDR3 totals 15 residues. Germline V gene lookup returns CDR1 SGHTA and CDR2 FQGNSA. The chain's CDR3 is CASSLFHDPRNEQYF. CDR3 DNA sequence: TGTGCCAGCAGCTTATTCCATGACCCTAGGAACGAGCAGTACTTC.

The chain has TRBV18 and TRBJ1-1; D remains unclear. This CDR3 is built from 16 residues. The germline gives CDR1 KGHSH, CDR2 LQKENI. The V and J ends lost 3 bases and 1 base respectively, with 15 bases between them. CDR3 DNA: TGTGCCAGCTCACCTTATGCGGGGTCGGCGAACACTGAAGCTTTCTTT. This sequence encodes CASSPYAGSANTEAFF. Together with reference TRBV18 and TRBJ1-1, the CDR3 gives the full variable domain: NAGVMQNPRHLVRRRGQEARLRCSPMKGHSHVYWYRQLPEEGLKFMVYLQKENIIDESGMPKERFSAEFPKEGPSILRIQQVVRGDSAAYFCASSPYAGSANTEAFFGQGTRLTVV.

The chain uses TRBV7-9 and TRBJ1-1, with TRBD1 identical over 8 bases. V shed 0 bases and J 7 bases; nucleotides not matched to a gene: 4. The CDR3 is 14 residues long. Per germline, CDR1 SEHNR and CDR2 FQNEAQ (reference sequence). CDR3: CASSLAAGTGEAFF. The CDR3 coding sequence is TGTGCCAGCAGCTTAGCGGCCGGGACAGGTGAAGCTTTCTTT.

This rearrangement joins TRBV6-5 to TRBJ1-2; TRBD1 matches 8 bases. Germline V gives CDR1 MNHEY, CDR2 SVGAGI. This CDR3 is 14 amino acids long. V gave up 2 bases and J gave up 13 bases; unmatched junction bases: 12. CDR3 region: CASSYLPGQGGITF. The CDR3, as DNA: TGTGCCAGCAGTTACCTCCCCGGACAGGGAGGCATCACCTTC.

This chain joins TRBV10-1 and TRBJ2-7, with D possibly matching TRBD2 (5 bases). CDR1 is WNHNN and CDR2 is SYGVQD in the germline V gene (reference sequence). This CDR3 spans 12 amino acids. The ends were cut back, 8 bases at V and 3 bases at J, with 11 bases in the middle. The CDR3: CASPSRGYEQYF. The CDR3 region has the DNA TGCGCCAGCCCGTCACGGGGCTACGAGCAGTACTTC.

This chain links TRBV15 with TRBJ2-1; maybe TRBD2 (6 bases). This CDR3 region has 13 residues. Germline CDR1 LNHNV, CDR2 YYDKDF (reference sequence). V lost 6 bases to trimming and J lost 7 bases, with 13 bases between them. The CDR3 protein is CATRGLGTNEQFF. CDR3 sequence (DNA): TGTGCCACCAGGGGACTGGGGACGAATGAGCAGTTCTTC.

This rearrangement joins TRBV10-3 to TRBJ2-3, with 8 bases lining up with TRBD2. Germline CDR1 reads ENHRY; CDR2 reads SYGVKD. The V gene end was trimmed by 2 bases and the J gene end by 1 base; junction bases not matched to a gene: 11. This CDR3 contains 18 residues. The CDR3 loop reads CAISEPGAPLAGTDTQYF. The DNA for the CDR3 is TGTGCCATCAGTGAGCCAGGGGCCCCACTAGCGGGCACAGATACGCAGTATTTT.

This sequence joins TRBV7-8 and TRBJ2-5; the D gene is possibly TRBD2 (6 bases). The CDR3 is made up of 14 amino acids. V dropped 1 base and J dropped 4 bases, with 10 bases sitting between them. Germline V gene sequence: CDR1 SGHVS, CDR2 FQNEAQ. CDR3 amino acids: CASSLVELAETQYF. The DNA of the CDR3 is TGTGCCAGCAGCTTAGTTGAACTAGCAGAGACCCAGTACTTC.

The chain combines TRBV13 with TRBJ2-3; weak D call: TRBD2 (5 bases). There are 14 residues in the CDR3. Trimming shortened V by 0 bases and J by 4 bases, and 8 bases separated the two germline ends. Germline assignment: CDR1 PRHDT and CDR2 FYEKMQ (reference sequence). The CDR3 DNA is TGTGCCAGCAGCTTAGGGCTAGCCCCAGATACGCAGTATTTT. This sequence encodes CASSLGLAPDTQYF.

The J gene is TRBJ2-5, the V gene TRBV5-4; D uncertain. CDR3 length equals 15 residues. CDR1 is SGHNT, CDR2 YYREEE, per germline (reference sequence). The ends were cut back, 4 bases at V and 5 bases at J, with 18 bases in the middle. CDR3 DNA: TGTGCCAGCAGCCCAACCCTACTATATCCGGAGACCCAGTACTTC. It translates to CASSPTLLYPETQYF.

This chain links TRBV30 with TRBJ1-6; maybe TRBD1 (5 bases). Germline V gene lookup returns CDR1 GTSNPN and CDR2 SVGIG (reference sequence). This CDR3 contains 13 residues. The ends were cut back, 2 bases at V and 10 bases at J, with 12 bases in the middle. CDR3 amino acids: CAWSQQVGSPLHF. The CDR3 coding sequence is TGTGCCTGGAGTCAACAGGTAGGGTCACCCCTCCACTTT.

The rearrangement joins TRBV21-1 to TRBJ1-2. TRBV21-1 is an annotated pseudogene. CDR3 length equals 16 residues. The CDR3 sequence: CASSKGTRNWKWGYTF. The CDR3 DNA follows: TGTGCCAGCAGCAAAGGAACGCGGAACTGGAAATGGGGCTACACCTTC.

The chain uses TRBV11-3 and TRBJ2-1; TRBD2 aligns across 12 bases. Germline V gene sequence: CDR1 SGHNT, CDR2 YENEEA. This CDR3 comprises 14 residues. V shed 5 bases and J 8 bases; nucleotides not matched to a gene: 4. CDR3 nucleotide sequence: TGTGCCAGCAGCGTGACTAGCGGGAGTGATGAGCAGTTCTTC. This codes for CASSVTSGSDEQFF.

The gene calls are TRBV11-3 and TRBJ2-3; 11 positions agree with TRBD2. There are 17 residues in the CDR3. Germline trimming cut 4 bases from V and 5 bases from J; bases unmatched to any gene: 11. Germline assignment: CDR1 SGHNT and CDR2 YENEEA. The CDR3 bases are TGTGCCAGCAGCTCACAGATTAGCGGGGGGGCCGTAGATACGCAGTATTTT. It yields the protein CASSSQISGGAVDTQYF.

The V gene is TRBV6-1, the J gene TRBJ2-2; D ambiguous. V was shortened by 7 bases and J by 2 bases, with 14 bases between the two germline ends. CDR3 length equals 15 residues. The germline CDR1 and CDR2 sequences are MNHNS and SASEGT. The chain's CDR3 is CASTRPASNTGELFF. The CDR3 region has the DNA TGTGCCAGCACCAGGCCGGCCTCTAACACCGGGGAGCTGTTTTTT.

The chain is built from TRBV7-2 and TRBJ2-1, with 7 positions matching TRBD2. This CDR3 comprises 12 residues. Germline V gene lookup returns CDR1 SGHTA and CDR2 FQGNSA. V lost 5 bases to trimming and J lost 10 bases; unmatched junction nucleotides: 5. The CDR3 DNA sequence: TGTGCCAGCAGCGCTTACGGGGGGGAGCAGTTCTTC. Its translation is CASSAYGGEQFF. The full variable domain, in which reference TRBV7-2 and TRBJ2-1 provide the parts outside the CDR3, is GAGVSQSPSNKVTEKGKDVELRCDPISGHTALYWYRQSLGQGLEFLIYFQGNSAPDKSGLPSDRFSAERTGGSVSTLTIQRTQQEDSAVYLCASSAYGGEQFFGPGTRLTVL.

The rearrangement uses TRBV11-2 and TRBJ2-7; tentative D call: TRBD1 (6 bases). The length of the CDR3 is 15 residues. Trimming shortened V by 6 bases and J by 1 base, and 16 bases separated the two germline ends. Germline CDR1 reads SGHAT; CDR2 reads FQNNGV. The CDR3 DNA reads TGTGCCAGCAGTTCGATAGGGGGTAGGTCCTACGAGCAGTACTTC. Translated: CASSSIGGRSYEQYF.